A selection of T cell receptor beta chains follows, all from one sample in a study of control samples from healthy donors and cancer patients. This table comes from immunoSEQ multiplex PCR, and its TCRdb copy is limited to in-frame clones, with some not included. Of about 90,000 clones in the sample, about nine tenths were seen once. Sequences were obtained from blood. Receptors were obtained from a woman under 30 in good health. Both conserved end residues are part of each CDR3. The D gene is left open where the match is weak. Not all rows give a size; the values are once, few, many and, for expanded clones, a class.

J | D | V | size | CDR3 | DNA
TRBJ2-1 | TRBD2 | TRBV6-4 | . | CASSDSGGANEQFF | TGTGCCAGCAGTGACAGCGGGGGGGCCAATGAGCAGTTCTTC
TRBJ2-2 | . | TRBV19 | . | CASSLTGFTGELFF | TGTGCCAGTAGCCTTACGGGATTTACCGGGGAGCTGTTTTTT
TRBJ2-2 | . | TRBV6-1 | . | CASSEARENTGELFF | TGTGCCAGCAGTGAGGCCAGGGAGAACACCGGGGAGCTGTTTTTT
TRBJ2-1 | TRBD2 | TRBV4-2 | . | CASSPPWAGGPLNEQFF | TGTGCCAGCAGCCCCCCTTGGGCGGGGGGGCCTCTGAATGAGCAGTTCTTC
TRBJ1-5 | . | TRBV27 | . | CASTKTTGSNQPQHF | TGTGCCAGCACCAAAACTACAGGTTCCAATCAGCCCCAGCATTTT
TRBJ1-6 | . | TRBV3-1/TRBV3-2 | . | CASSRFVFSGEHSPLHF | TGTGCCAGCAGTCGCTTCGTCTTTTCAGGGGAACACTCACCCCTCCACTTT
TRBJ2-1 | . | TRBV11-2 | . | CASSFRTGSYNEQFF | TGTGCCAGCAGCTTCCGAACAGGGTCCTACAATGAGCAGTTCTTC
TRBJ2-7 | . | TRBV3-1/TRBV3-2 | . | CAGSQVWGSSYEQYF | TGTGCCGGCAGCCAAGTTTGGGGGAGCTCCTACGAGCAGTACTTC
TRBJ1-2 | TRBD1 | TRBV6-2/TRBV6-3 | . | CASSSEILNRDRGNYGYTF | TGTGCCAGCAGCTCAGAAATTCTAAACCGGGACAGGGGTAACTATGGCTACACCTTC
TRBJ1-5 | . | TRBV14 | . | CASSQGGGSNQPQHF | TGTGCCAGCAGCCAGGGGGGGGGTAGCAATCAGCCCCAGCATTTT
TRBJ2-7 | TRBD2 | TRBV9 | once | CASSASTSQYEQYF | TGTGCCAGCAGCGCCTCGACTAGCCAGTACGAGCAGTACTTC
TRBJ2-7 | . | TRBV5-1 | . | CASRFFTSNEQYF | TGCGCCAGCAGGTTCTTCACTAGCAACGAGCAGTACTTC
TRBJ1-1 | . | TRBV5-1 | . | CASSLERNTEAFF | TGCGCCAGCAGCTTAGAACGGAACACTGAAGCTTTCTTT
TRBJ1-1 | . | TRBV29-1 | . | CSVAGGVNTEAFF | TGCAGCGTTGCCGGAGGGGTAAACACTGAAGCTTTCTTT
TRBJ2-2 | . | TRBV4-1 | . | CASSQDSGARELFF | TGCGCCAGCAGCCAAGATTCGGGGGCCCGGGAGCTGTTTTTT
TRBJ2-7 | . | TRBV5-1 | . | CASSGDGTSYEQYF | TGCGCCAGCAGCGGGGACGGGACCTCCTACGAGCAGTACTTC
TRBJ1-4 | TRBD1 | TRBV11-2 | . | CASSFGTGNEKLFF | TGTGCCAGCAGCTTCGGGACAGGGAATGAAAAACTGTTTTTT
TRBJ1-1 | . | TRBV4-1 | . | CASSRYGMNTEAFF | TGCGCCAGCAGCCGTTACGGAATGAACACTGAAGCTTTCTTT
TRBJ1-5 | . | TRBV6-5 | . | CASSDRFSNQPQHF | TGTGCCAGCAGCGACAGATTTAGCAATCAGCCCCAGCATTTT
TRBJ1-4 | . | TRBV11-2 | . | CASTPYATNEKLFF | TGTGCCAGCACACCATACGCAACTAATGAAAAACTGTTTTTT
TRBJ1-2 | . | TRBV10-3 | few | CAIEDTRSLSGYTF | TGTGCCATCGAGGACACAAGATCTTTGAGTGGCTACACCTTC
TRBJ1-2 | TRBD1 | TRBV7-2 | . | CASSLNSGQGPIYGYTF | TGTGCCAGCAGCTTAAATTCGGGACAGGGGCCAATCTATGGCTACACCTTC
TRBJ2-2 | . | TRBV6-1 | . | CASSEQGSNTGELFF | TGTGCCAGCAGTGAACAGGGATCGAACACCGGGGAGCTGTTTTTT
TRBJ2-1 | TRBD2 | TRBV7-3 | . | CASSLRASGGTSYNEQFF | TGTGCCAGCAGCTTAAGGGCTAGCGGGGGTACCTCCTACAATGAGCAGTTCTTC
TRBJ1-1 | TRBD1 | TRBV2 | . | CASRFIQGSYTEAFF | TGTGCCAGCAGGTTCATACAGGGGTCGTACACTGAAGCTTTCTTT
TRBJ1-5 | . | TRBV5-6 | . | CASSLGRGVQPQHF | TGTGCCAGCAGCTTGGGTCGGGGGGTTCAGCCCCAGCATTTT
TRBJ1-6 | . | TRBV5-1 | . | CASSLLMGVPPLHF | TGCGCCAGCAGCCTGCTGATGGGGGTTCCACCCCTCCACTTT
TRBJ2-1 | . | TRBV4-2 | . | CASSQIGRDTPYNEQFF | TGTGCCAGCAGCCAAATTGGACGGGACACCCCTTACAATGAGCAGTTCTTC
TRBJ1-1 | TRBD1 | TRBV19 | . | CASSRDSTNHLEAFF | TGTGCCAGTAGCCGGGACAGCACAAACCATCTTGAAGCTTTCTTT
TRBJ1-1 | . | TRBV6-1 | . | CASSELNIGAATEAFF | TGTGCCAGCAGTGAACTTAATATCGGCGCGGCTACTGAAGCTTTCTTT
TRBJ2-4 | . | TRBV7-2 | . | CASSAQGQGGGIQYF | TGTGCCAGCAGCGCGCAAGGACAGGGAGGGGGCATTCAGTACTTC
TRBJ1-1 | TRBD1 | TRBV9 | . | CASSLTGDYTEAFF | TGTGCCAGCAGTTTGACAGGGGACTACACTGAAGCTTTCTTT
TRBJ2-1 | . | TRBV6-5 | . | CASSYSNSGLFF | TGTGCCAGCAGTTACTCGAATTCAGGCCTGTTCTTC
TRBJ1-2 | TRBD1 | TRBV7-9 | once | CASSLTGFGVDGYTF | TGTGCCAGCAGCTTGACAGGGTTCGGTGTTGATGGCTACACCTTC
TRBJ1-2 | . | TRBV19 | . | CASSDWDGYTF | TGTGCCAGTAGTGACTGGGATGGCTACACCTTC
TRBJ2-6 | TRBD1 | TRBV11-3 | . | CASSLEGQADGGANVLTF | TGTGCCAGCAGCTTAGAGGGACAGGCTGACGGTGGGGCCAACGTCCTGACTTTC